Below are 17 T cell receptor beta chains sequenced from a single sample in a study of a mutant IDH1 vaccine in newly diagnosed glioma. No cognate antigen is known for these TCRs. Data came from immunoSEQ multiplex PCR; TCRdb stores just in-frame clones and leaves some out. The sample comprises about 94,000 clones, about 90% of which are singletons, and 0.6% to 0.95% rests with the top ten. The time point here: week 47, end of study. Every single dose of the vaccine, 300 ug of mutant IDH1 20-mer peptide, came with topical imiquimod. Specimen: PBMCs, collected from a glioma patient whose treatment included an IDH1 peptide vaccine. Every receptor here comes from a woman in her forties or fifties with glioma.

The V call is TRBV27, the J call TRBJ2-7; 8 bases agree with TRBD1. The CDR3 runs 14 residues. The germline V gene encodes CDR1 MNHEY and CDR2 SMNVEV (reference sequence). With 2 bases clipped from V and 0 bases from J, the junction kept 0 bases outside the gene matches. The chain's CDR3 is CASSLGQGSYEQYF. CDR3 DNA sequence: TGTGCCAGCAGTTTAGGACAGGGCTCCTACGAGCAGTACTTC.

The CDR3 sequence is CASSLAVGREEKLFF. In DNA, the CDR3 is TGTGCCAGCAGCTTGGCCGTGGGTCGTGAGGAAAAACTGTTTTTT. The genes are TRBV5-5 and TRBJ1-4; D uncertain. The CDR3 has 15 amino acids. The V end lost 0 bases, the J end lost 8 bases, and 14 bases lay between the germline ends. The germline V gene encodes CDR1 SGHKS and CDR2 YYEKEE (reference sequence).

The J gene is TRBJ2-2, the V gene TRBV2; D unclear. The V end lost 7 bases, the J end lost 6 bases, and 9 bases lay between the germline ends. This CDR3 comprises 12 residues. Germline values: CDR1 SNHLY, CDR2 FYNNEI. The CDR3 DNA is TGTGCCAGCACCTCTTACCCCGGGGAGCTGTTTTTT. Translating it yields CASTSYPGELFF.

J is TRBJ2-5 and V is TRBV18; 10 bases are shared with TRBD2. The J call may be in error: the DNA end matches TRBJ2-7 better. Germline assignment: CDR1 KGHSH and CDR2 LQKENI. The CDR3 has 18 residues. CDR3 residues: CASSSTGKNSGRLHEQYF. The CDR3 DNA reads TGTGCCAGCTCATCGACAGGGAAAAATAGCGGGAGGCTCCACGAGCAGTACTTC.

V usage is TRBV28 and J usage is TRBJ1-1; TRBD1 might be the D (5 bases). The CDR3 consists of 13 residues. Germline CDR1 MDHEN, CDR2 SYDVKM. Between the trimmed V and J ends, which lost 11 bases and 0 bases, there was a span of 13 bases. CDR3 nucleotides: TGTGCCTGGACTGGGGACTTGAACACTGAAGCTTTCTTT. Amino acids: CAWTGDLNTEAFF.

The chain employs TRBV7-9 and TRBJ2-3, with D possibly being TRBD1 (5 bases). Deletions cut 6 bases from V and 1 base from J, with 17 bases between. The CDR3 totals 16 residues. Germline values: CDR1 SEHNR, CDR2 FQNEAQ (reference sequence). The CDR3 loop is CASSSRATGRTDTQYF. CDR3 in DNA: TGTGCCAGCAGTTCTCGGGCTACAGGCCGCACAGATACGCAGTATTTT.

For the CDR3, the DNA is TGTGCCAGCAGCTTATCGGCACCGATGAACACTGAAGCTTTCTTT. As protein: CASSLSAPMNTEAFF. The rearrangement links TRBV7-3 to TRBJ1-1; D gene uncertain. The CDR3 length is 15 residues. Trimming removed 2 bases at V and 0 bases at J, with 10 bases between. Germline assignment: CDR1 SGHTA and CDR2 FQGTGA.

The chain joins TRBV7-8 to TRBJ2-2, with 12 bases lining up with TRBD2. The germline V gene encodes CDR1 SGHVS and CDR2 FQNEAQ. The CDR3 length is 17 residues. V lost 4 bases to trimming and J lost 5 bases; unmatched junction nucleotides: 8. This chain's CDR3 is CASSSVLAGGRTGELFF. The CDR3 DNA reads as TGTGCCAGCAGCTCCGTTCTAGCGGGAGGGCGGACCGGGGAGCTGTTTTTT.

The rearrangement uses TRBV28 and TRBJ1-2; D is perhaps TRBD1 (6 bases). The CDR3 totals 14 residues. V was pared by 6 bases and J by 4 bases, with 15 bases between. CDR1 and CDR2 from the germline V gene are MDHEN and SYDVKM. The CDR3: CASRLPGAVYGYTF. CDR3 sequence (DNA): TGTGCCAGCAGATTGCCGGGGGCGGTCTATGGCTACACCTTC.

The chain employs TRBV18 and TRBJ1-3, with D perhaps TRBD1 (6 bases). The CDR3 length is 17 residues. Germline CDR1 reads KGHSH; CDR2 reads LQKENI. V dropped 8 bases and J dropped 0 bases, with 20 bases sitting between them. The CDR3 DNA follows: TGTGCCAGCCTACCAGGCGGGGGCGCGTACTCTGGAAACACCATATATTTT. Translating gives CASLPGGGAYSGNTIYF.

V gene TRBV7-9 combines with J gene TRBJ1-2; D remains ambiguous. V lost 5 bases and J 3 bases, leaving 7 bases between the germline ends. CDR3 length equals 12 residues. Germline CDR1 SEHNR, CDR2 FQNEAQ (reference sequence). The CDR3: CASSLTDYGYTF. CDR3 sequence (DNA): TGTGCCAGCAGCCTGACCGACTATGGCTACACCTTC.

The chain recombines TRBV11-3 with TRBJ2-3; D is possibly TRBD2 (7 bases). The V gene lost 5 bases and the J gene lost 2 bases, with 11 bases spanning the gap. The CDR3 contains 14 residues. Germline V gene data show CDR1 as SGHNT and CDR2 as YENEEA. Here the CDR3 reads CASSRGADTDTQYF. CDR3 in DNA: TGTGCCAGCAGCCGGGGGGCAGACACAGATACGCAGTATTTT.

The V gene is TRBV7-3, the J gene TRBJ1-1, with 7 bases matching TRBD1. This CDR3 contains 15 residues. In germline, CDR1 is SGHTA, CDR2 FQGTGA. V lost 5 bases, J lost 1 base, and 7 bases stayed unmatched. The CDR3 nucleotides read TGTGCCAGCAGCGCGGGACAGTTAGGGAACACTGAAGCTTTCTTT. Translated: CASSAGQLGNTEAFF.

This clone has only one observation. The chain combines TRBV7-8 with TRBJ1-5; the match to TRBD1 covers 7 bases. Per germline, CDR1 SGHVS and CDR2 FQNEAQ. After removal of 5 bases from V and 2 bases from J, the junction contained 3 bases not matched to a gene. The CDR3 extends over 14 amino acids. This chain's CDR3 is CASSLTGGNQPQHF. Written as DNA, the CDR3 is TGTGCCAGCAGCCTCACAGGGGGCAATCAGCCCCAGCATTTT.

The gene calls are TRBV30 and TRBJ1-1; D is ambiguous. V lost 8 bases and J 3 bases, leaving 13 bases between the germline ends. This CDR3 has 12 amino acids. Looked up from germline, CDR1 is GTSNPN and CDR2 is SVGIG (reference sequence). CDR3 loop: CAHKKGHTEAFF. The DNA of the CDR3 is TGTGCCCACAAGAAGGGTCACACTGAAGCTTTCTTT.

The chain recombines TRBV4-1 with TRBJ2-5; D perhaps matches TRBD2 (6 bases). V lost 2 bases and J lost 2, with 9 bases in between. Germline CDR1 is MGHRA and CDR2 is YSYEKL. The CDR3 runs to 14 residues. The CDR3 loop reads CASSQSGLQETQYF. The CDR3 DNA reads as TGCGCCAGCAGCCAATCCGGACTACAAGAGACCCAGTACTTC.

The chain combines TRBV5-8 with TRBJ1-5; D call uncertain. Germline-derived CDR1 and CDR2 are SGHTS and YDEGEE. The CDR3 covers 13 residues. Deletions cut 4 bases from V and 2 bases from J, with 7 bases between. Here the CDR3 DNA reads TGTGCCAGCAGCCCCGAGGGCAATCAGCCCCAGCATTTT. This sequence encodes CASSPEGNQPQHF. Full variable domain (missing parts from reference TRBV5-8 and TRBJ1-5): EAGVTQSPTHLIKTRGQQATLRCSPISGHTSVYWYQQALGLGLQFLLWYDEGEERNRGNFPPRFSGRQFPNYSSELNVNALELEDSALYLCASSPEGNQPQHFGDGTRLSIL.